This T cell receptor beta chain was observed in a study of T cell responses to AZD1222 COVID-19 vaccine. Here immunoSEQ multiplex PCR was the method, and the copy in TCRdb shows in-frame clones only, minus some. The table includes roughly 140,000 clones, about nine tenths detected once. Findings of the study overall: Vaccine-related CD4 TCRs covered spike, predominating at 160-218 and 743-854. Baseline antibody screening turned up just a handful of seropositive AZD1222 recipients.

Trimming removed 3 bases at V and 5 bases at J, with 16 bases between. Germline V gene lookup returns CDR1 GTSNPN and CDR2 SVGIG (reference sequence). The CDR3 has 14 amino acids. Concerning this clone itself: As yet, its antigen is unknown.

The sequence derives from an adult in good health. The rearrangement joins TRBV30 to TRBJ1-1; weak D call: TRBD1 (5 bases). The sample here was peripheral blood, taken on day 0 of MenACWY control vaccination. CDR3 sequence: CAWSGTVGYTEAFF. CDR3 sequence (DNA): TGTGCCTGGAGCGGGACCGTCGGTTATACTGAAGCTTTCTTT. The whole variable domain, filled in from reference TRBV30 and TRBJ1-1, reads SQTIHQWPATLVQPVGSPLSLECTVEGTSNPNLYWYRQAAGRGLQLLFYSVGIGQISSEVPQNLSASRPQDRQFILSSKKLLLSDSGFYLCAWSGTVGYTEAFFGQGTRLTVV.